This is a list of T cell receptor gamma chains from one sample in a study of Vδ1+ human thymocytes. TCRdb re-called clones from the multiplex PCR reads using CATT. The sample has 20,000 to 25,000 gamma-chain clones, roughly 15% seen once. The material sequenced was Vdelta1+ gamma-delta thymocytes from the thymus. These receptor sequences come from a child younger than two who had congenital heart surgery. Both conserved end residues are part of each CDR3. Each record gives: clone size, J gene, V gene, CDR3 DNA, CDR3 protein. Size is omitted from some rows. Given values are once, few, many or a class for expanded clones.

>.|TRGJ1/TRGJ2|TRGV3
TGTGCCACCTGGGACAGGCGTACTTATAAGAAACTCTTT
CATWDRRTYKKLF
>.|TRGJP|TRGV9
TGTGCCTTGTGGGAGGTGTTAGAGTTGGGCAAAAAAATCAAGGTATTT
CALWEVLELGKKIKVF
>.|TRGJ1/TRGJ2|TRGV9
TGTGCCTTGTGGGAGGAGCCGAATTATTATAAGAAACTCTTT
CALWEEPNYYKKLF
>few|TRGJ1/TRGJ2|TRGV4
TGTGCCTACGTGGGGGGGAAACTCTTT
CAYVGGKLF
>.|TRGJ1/TRGJ2|TRGV8
TGTGCCACCTGGGCCCCACCGGGGGAGGAGAAACTCTTT
CATWAPPGEEKLF
>medium-sized|TRGJ1/TRGJ2|TRGV9
TGTGCCTTGTGGGACCAGAATTATTATAAGAAACTCTTT
CALWDQNYYKKLF
>medium-sized|TRGJP|TRGV9
TGTGCCTTGTGGGAGGTGAAGTTGGGCAAAAAAATCAAGGTATTT
CALWEVKLGKKIKVF
>.|TRGJP2|TRGV4
TGTGCCACCTGGGAAAACCGTAGTGATTGGATCAAGACGTTT
CATWENRSDWIKTF
>few|TRGJP1|TRGV5
TGTGCCACCTGGGACTACACTGGTTGGTTCAAGATATTT
CATWDYTGWFKIF
>.|TRGJ1/TRGJ2|TRGV5
TGTGCCACCTGGTCGTACAAGAAACTCTTT
CATWSYKKLF
>few|TRGJ1/TRGJ2|TRGV9
TGTGCCTTGTGGGAGGTAAAGAAACTCTTT
CALWEVKKLF
>few|TRGJ1/TRGJ2|TRGV4
TGTGCCACCTGGAATGGGCGATTTATAGGTTATTATAAGAAACTCTTT
CATWNGRFIGYYKKLF
>.|TRGJ1/TRGJ2|TRGV4
TGTGCCACCTGGGATGTATCGGTTTCGAGTTATTATAAGAAACTCTTT
CATWDVSVSSYYKKLF
>.|TRGJ1/TRGJ2|TRGV8
TGTGCCACCTGGGATAGAAACAGAAGACCAAAGAAACTCTTT
CATWDRNRRPKKLF
>.|TRGJP2|TRGV8
TGTGCCACCTGGGAGGGCGACCACCAGCCTTATAGTAGTGATTGGATCAAGACGTTT
CATWEGDHQPYSSDWIKTF
>.|TRGJP2|TRGV2
TGTGCCACCTGGGACGGAGGCACAAAAAGTAGTGATTGGATCAAGACGTTT
CATWDGGTKSSDWIKTF
>.|TRGJ1/TRGJ2|TRGV4
TGTGCCACCTGGTTGAGGCATTATAAGAAACTCTTT
CATWLRHYKKLF
>.|TRGJ1/TRGJ2|TRGV3
TGTGCCACCTGGGACACGAGAATAAATTATTATAAGAAACTCTTT
CATWDTRINYYKKLF
>.|TRGJ1/TRGJ2|TRGV9
TGTGCCTTGTGGGAGGTGGTCTTGGATAAGAAACTCTTT
CALWEVVLDKKLF
>.|TRGJP1|TRGV8
TGTGCCACCTGGGCTATATATACCACTGGTTGGTTCAAGATATTT
CATWAIYTTGWFKIF
>.|TRGJP2|TRGV3
TGTGCCACCTGGGACAGGGCGTATAGTAGTGATTGGATCAAGACGTTT
CATWDRAYSSDWIKTF
>.|TRGJ1/TRGJ2|TRGV2
TGTGCCACCTGGACCCCATCGAATTATTATAAGAAACTCTTT
CATWTPSNYYKKLF
>.|TRGJ1/TRGJ2|TRGV8
TGTGCCACCTGGGATAGGCGGTCGAATTATTATAAGAAACTCTTT
CATWDRRSNYYKKLF
>few|TRGJ1/TRGJ2|TRGV9
TGTGCCTTGTGGGAGGCCCCTTTTTATTATAAGAAACTCTTT
CALWEAPFYYKKLF
>few|TRGJ1/TRGJ2|TRGV9
TGTGCCTTGTGGGAGAGGAAGCGGTATAAGAAACTCTTT
CALWERKRYKKLF
>few|TRGJ1/TRGJ2|TRGV3
TGCGCCACCTGGGCCCTAAAGAAACTCTTT
CATWALKKLF
>.|TRGJ1/TRGJ2|TRGV9
TGTGCCTTGTTGAGTTATTATAAGAAACTCTTT
CALLSYYKKLF
>.|TRGJ1/TRGJ2|TRGV2
TGTGCCACCTGGGACGGGCGGAGTTATAAGAAACTCTTT
CATWDGRSYKKLF
>few|TRGJ1/TRGJ2|TRGV2
TGTGCCACCTGGGACGGGCCCCGATATTATAAGAAACTCTTT
CATWDGPRYYKKLF
>few|TRGJP2|TRGV8
TGTGCCACCTGGGACCCACGTAGTGATTGGATCAAGACGTTT
CATWDPRSDWIKTF
>.|TRGJP1|TRGV9
TGTGCCTTGTGGGATCACGATACCACTGGTTGGTTCAAGATATTT
CALWDHDTTGWFKIF
>few|TRGJ1/TRGJ2|TRGV4
TGTGCCACCTGGAATGGGCGGGCTAAGAAACTCTTT
CATWNGRAKKLF
>few|TRGJ1/TRGJ2|TRGV8
TGTGCCGCCTGGGACCCCCATTATATGGAGAAACTCTTT
CAAWDPHYMEKLF
>.|TRGJP2|TRGV2
TGTGCCACCTGGGACGGCCTCCGTAGTGATTGGATCAAGACGTTT
CATWDGLRSDWIKTF
>.|TRGJP|TRGV9
TGTGCCTTGTGGGAGGTGCAATGGAGGCAAGAGTTGGGCAAAAAAATCAAGGTATTT
CALWEVQWRQELGKKIKVF
>.|TRGJ1/TRGJ2|TRGV8
TGTGCCACCTGGGCTCGGCGTTATAAGAAACTCTTT
CATWARRYKKLF
>.|TRGJ1/TRGJ2|TRGV2
TGTGCCACCTGGGACGGGCCGGGTGGCAAAACACTCCATTATTATAAGAAACTCTTT
CATWDGPGGKTLHYYKKLF
>few|TRGJ1/TRGJ2|TRGV4
TGTGCCACCGTAACGATTAAGAAACTCTTT
CATVTIKKLF
>medium-sized|TRGJ1/TRGJ2|TRGV4
TGTGCCACCTGGATTAATTATAAGAAACTCTTT
CATWINYKKLF
>few|TRGJ1/TRGJ2|TRGV4
TGTGCCACCTGGGATGGTTATGGGAAACTCTTT
CATWDGYGKLF
>few|TRGJP|TRGV9
TGTGCCTTGTGGGAACGAGAGTTGGGCAAAAAAATCAAGGTATTT
CALWERELGKKIKVF
>few|TRGJ1/TRGJ2|TRGV9
TGTGCCTTGTGGGAGGTATTTTATTATAAGAAACTCTTT
CALWEVFYYKKLF
>few|TRGJ1/TRGJ2|TRGV9
TGTGCCTTGTGGGAGGTGCGACGGAGGCTAGGGAATTATTATAAGAAACTCTTC
CALWEVRRRLGNYYKKLF
>few|TRGJ1/TRGJ2|TRGV4
TGTGCCACCTGGGATGCGGGCCATAAGAAACTCTTT
CATWDAGHKKLF
>few|TRGJ1/TRGJ2|TRGV8
TGTGCCACCTGGGATGTCGTTACGAATTATTATAAGAAACTCTTT
CATWDVVTNYYKKLF
>.|TRGJ1/TRGJ2|TRGV3
TGTGCCACCTGGGACAAGCCCACCCAGAATTATTATAAGAAACTCTTT
CATWDKPTQNYYKKLF